This is a list of T cell receptor beta chains from one sample in a study of T cell changes during pregnancy in multiple sclerosis. Generated by immunoSEQ multiplex PCR, the TCRdb table keeps only in-frame clones and is missing some. The table records about 61,000 clones, 85% to 90% of them present only once. The sequencing here drew on peripheral blood, taken in the first trimester of pregnancy. These receptors all come from a female donor in good health, enrolled as a control in a pregnancy study. CDR3s include the opening cysteine and the closing phenylalanine or tryptophan. D genes are given only for firm matches. Size is stated for part of the rows, as once, few or many counts, or as a class when the clone is expanded.

d_gene,j_gene,abundance,v_gene,CDR3aa,CDR3nt
-,TRBJ2-7,-,TRBV9,CASSVQIGGEQYF,TGTGCCAGCAGCGTCCAAATAGGGGGCGAGCAGTACTTC
TRBD2,TRBJ2-1,-,TRBV5-6,CASSLWTSGGFNEQFF,TGTGCCAGCAGCTTATGGACTAGCGGGGGCTTCAATGAGCAGTTCTTC
TRBD1,TRBJ2-7,-,TRBV4-1,CASSHMGVWDSSYEQYF,TGCGCCAGCAGCCACATGGGGGTATGGGACAGTTCCTACGAGCAGTACTTC
TRBD1,TRBJ1-1,once,TRBV9,CASSVQGVDTEAFF,TGTGCCAGCAGCGTACAGGGGGTAGACACTGAAGCTTTCTTT
-,TRBJ1-3,-,TRBV6-5,CASRQGNTIYF,TGTGCCAGCAGACAGGGAAACACCATATATTTT
TRBD1,TRBJ1-4,-,TRBV5-1,CASSFWPRDRNEKLFF,TGCGCCAGCAGCTTCTGGCCCCGGGACAGAAATGAAAAACTGTTTTTT
TRBD2,TRBJ2-7,-,TRBV5-5,CASSSTRGGQAYEQYF,TGTGCCAGCAGCTCGACGCGGGGGGGCCAGGCCTACGAGCAGTACTTC
TRBD1,TRBJ1-2,-,TRBV5-1,CASSPDRLTYGYTF,TGCGCCAGCAGCCCGGACAGGCTTACCTATGGCTACACCTTC
TRBD1,TRBJ2-1,-,TRBV4-1,CASSHGTDNDEQFF,TGCGCCAGCAGCCATGGGACAGATAACGATGAGCAGTTCTTC
-,TRBJ1-1,few,TRBV30,CAWSVRGGLYTEAFF,TGTGCCTGGAGTGTACGCGGGGGGTTGTACACTGAAGCTTTCTTT
-,TRBJ1-5,few,TRBV7-9,CASSLGVSGQPQHF,TGTGCCAGCAGCTTAGGGGTTTCAGGTCAGCCCCAGCATTTT
-,TRBJ2-1,-,TRBV30,CAWSSSNAGLGPYNEQFF,TGTGCCTGGAGCAGCTCTAACGCAGGGTTAGGACCCTACAATGAGCAGTTCTTC
TRBD2,TRBJ2-7,-,TRBV9,CASSVSGGYTYEQYF,TGTGCCAGCAGCGTAAGCGGGGGGTATACCTACGAGCAGTACTTC
-,TRBJ2-3,-,TRBV30,CAWNQGPGTDTQYF,TGTGCCTGGAACCAGGGCCCGGGCACAGATACGCAGTATTTT
-,TRBJ1-1,-,TRBV10-3,CAISETGLYEAFF,TGTGCCATCAGTGAGACGGGACTTTACGAAGCTTTCTTT
TRBD1,TRBJ1-3,-,TRBV6-5,CASSYTPGQRNTIYF,TGTGCCAGCAGTTACACCCCGGGACAGAGAAACACCATATATTTT
TRBD1,TRBJ1-5,-,TRBV6-6,CASSIDRARMNQPQHF,TGTGCCAGCAGTATTGACAGGGCCCGGATGAATCAGCCCCAGCATTTT
TRBD2,TRBJ2-3,-,TRBV11-2,CASSLSGGRTDTQYF,TGTGCCAGCAGCTTAAGCGGGGGACGCACAGATACGCAGTATTTT
-,TRBJ1-1,-,TRBV6-5,CASSYSIGQGEAFF,TGTGCCAGCAGTTACTCTATTGGGCAGGGTGAAGCTTTCTTT
TRBD1,TRBJ1-1,-,TRBV27,CASSAKGAGFMNTEAFF,TGTGCCAGCAGTGCAAAGGGGGCTGGATTCATGAACACTGAAGCTTTCTTT
-,TRBJ2-7,-,TRBV5-6,CASRRDRAYEQYF,TGTGCCAGCAGACGTGACAGAGCCTACGAGCAGTACTTC
TRBD2,TRBJ2-1,-,TRBV4-3,CASSQDPSGGVYNEQFF,TGCGCCAGCAGCCAAGACCCTAGCGGGGGGGTATACAATGAGCAGTTCTTC
-,TRBJ2-1,-,TRBV7-3,CASSLRGPVVHSYNEQFF,TGTGCCAGCAGCTTACGCGGCCCAGTTGTGCACTCCTACAATGAGCAGTTCTTC
-,TRBJ1-2,-,TRBV7-9,CASSRDISINYGYTF,TGTGCCAGCAGCCGGGACATATCTATCAACTATGGCTACACCTTC
-,TRBJ2-2,-,TRBV5-1,CASSLTSSTGELFF,TGCGCCAGCAGCTTGACTAGCTCCACCGGGGAGCTGTTTTTT
TRBD1,TRBJ2-7,-,TRBV5-6,CASSLGQGAYEQYF,TGTGCCAGCAGCTTGGGCCAGGGGGCTTACGAGCAGTACTTC
-,TRBJ2-7,-,TRBV30,CAWSVYNEQYF,TGTGCCTGGAGTGTATACAACGAGCAGTACTTC
TRBD2,TRBJ2-3,-,TRBV5-6,CASSGGVQDTQYF,TGTGCCAGCAGCGGGGGGGTCCAAGATACGCAGTATTTT
TRBD2,TRBJ2-3,-,TRBV5-4,CATLTSGGALDTQYF,TGTGCCACCCTAACTAGCGGGGGGGCGTTGGATACGCAGTATTTT
-,TRBJ2-7,once,TRBV27,CASSSGFTDEQYF,TGTGCCAGCAGTTCGGGGTTCACCGACGAGCAGTACTTC
-,TRBJ2-2,-,TRBV30,CALQGKGTGELFF,TGTGCCCTTCAGGGTAAGGGCACCGGGGAGCTGTTTTTT
-,TRBJ2-1,-,TRBV5-1,CASSSIEFYNEQFF,TGCGCCAGCAGCTCCATAGAATTTTACAATGAGCAGTTCTTC
-,TRBJ1-2,-,TRBV7-2,CASGGGSNYGYTF,TGTGCCAGCGGGGGGGGTTCTAACTATGGCTACACCTTC
-,TRBJ2-7,-,TRBV5-6,CASSLTGSPSYEQYF,TGTGCCAGCAGCTTGACAGGTTCACCCTCCTACGAGCAGTACTTC